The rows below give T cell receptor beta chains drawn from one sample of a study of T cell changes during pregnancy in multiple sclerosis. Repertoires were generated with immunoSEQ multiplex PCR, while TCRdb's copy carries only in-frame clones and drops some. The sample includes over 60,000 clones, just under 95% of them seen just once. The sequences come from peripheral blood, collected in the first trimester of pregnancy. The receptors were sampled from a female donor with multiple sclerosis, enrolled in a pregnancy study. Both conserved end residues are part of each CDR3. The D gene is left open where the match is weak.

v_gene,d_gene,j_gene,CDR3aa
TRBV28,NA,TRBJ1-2,CASSGEDSSYTF
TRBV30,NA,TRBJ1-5,CAWSVPGEGPQPQHF
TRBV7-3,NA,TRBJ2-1,CASSSGLENNEQFF
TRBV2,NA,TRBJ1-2,CASSFDTVSGYTF
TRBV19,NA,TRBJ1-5,CASRVQGPGQPQHF
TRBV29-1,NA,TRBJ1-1,CSVVVHSNTEAFF
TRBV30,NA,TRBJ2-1,CAWSTGWNNEQFF
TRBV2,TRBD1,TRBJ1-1,CASSTDRDTEAFF
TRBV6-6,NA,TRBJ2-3,CAIGQTTDTQYF
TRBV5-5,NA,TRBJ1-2,CASSLDRYYGYTF
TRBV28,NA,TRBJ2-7,CASSRSLLAQIYEQYF
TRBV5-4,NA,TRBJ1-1,CASSPLAAHTEAFF
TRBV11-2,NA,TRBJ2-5,CASSLWGRETQYF
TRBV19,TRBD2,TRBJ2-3,CASSMGRGAGGDTQYF
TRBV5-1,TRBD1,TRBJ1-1,CASSSGTANTEAFF
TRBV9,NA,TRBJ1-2,CASSTDRNYGYTF
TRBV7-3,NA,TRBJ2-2,CASSSQGRGTGELFF
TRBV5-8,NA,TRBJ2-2,CASSALGPAGTGELFF
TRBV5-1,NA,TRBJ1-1,CASSLGAANTEAFF
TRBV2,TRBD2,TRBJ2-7,CASSLAGAPYEQYF
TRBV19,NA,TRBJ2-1,CASSIWSTYNEQFF
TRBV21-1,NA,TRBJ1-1,CASSSCEGVVMEAFF
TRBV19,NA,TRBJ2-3,CASSIRAAGNAADTQYF
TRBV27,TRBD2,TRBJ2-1,CASSSVAGGPLF
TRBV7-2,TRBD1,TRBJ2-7,CASRTTGVASYEQYF
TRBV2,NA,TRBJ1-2,CASTRTGGEYGYTF
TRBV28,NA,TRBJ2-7,CASSLPGTSYEQYF
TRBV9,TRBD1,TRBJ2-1,CASSSESGTGAYNEQFF
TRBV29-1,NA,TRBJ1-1,CSVADTEAFF
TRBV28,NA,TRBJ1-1,CASSPYSTGSKAFF
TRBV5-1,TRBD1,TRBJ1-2,CASRQGVYGYTF
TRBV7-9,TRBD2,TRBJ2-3,CASSSSTEAGGADTQYF
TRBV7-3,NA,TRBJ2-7,CASSLTALNEQYF
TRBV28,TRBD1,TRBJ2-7,CASSSFDARDRSHGQYF
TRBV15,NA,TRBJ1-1,CATSRDSLESTEAFF
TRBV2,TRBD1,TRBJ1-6,CASKSDRVLSTPLHF
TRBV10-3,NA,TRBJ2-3,CAISRQGGTDTQYF
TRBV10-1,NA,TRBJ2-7,CASSEVRGTGTEQYF
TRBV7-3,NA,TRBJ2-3,CASSPAGTRSVTDTQYF
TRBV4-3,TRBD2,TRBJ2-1,CASSPGAGGYNEQFF
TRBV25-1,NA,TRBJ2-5,CASSEPGRGETQYF
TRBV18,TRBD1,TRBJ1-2,CASSPRTGLYGYTF
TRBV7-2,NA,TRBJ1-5,CASSLADINQPQHF
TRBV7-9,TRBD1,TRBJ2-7,CASSPQGQGYEQYF
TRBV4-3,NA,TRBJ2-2,CASSQVLSGGINTGELFF